The sequence of this T cell receptor (beta chain) was determined in a study of blood T cells in healthy people across ages. The authors ran a second PCR of about 6 to 11 cycles using a sample-barcoded 5' primer and a J-beta primer mix. Template switching added a 12-random-nucleotide identifier to every cDNA molecule. Each CDR3 protein gets one entry after TCRdb re-called the 5' RACE reads with MiXCR. The sample lists roughly 570,000 distinct CDR3 sequences; approximately 27% were seen once. This clonotype turned up a few times. Collection of around 10 milliliters of peripheral blood was performed for each donor. The germline V and J ends were trimmed by 2 bases and 5 bases, with 12 bases remaining between them. Germline V gene lookup returns CDR1 LGHDT and CDR2 YNNKEL (reference sequence). The CDR3 extends over 14 amino acids.

Sequenced input: blood. This clonotype originated in a woman in her seventies in good health. V gene TRBV3-1 combines with J gene TRBJ1-1, with unresolved D. The CDR3 bases are TGTGCCAGCAGCCAATCCCCGGCCTTAACTGAAGCTTTCTTT. Protein sequence: CASSQSPALTEAFF.